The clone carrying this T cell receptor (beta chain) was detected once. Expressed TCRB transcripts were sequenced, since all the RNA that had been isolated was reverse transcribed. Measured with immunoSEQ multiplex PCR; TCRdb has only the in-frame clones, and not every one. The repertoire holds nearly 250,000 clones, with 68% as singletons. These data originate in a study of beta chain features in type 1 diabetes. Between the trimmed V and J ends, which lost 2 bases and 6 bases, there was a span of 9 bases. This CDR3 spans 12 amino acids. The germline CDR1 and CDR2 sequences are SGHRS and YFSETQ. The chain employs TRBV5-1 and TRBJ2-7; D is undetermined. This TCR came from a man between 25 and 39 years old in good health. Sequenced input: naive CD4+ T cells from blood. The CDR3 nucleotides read TGCGCCAGCAGCTTCGCGTGGGGCGAGCAGTACTTC. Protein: CASSFAWGEQYF.